This record concerns one T cell receptor (beta chain) sequence. Its antigen is not known. This entry comes from a study of vaccination effects on CD4 cells after COVID-19. Libraries were prepared by immunoSEQ multiplex PCR; TCRdb keeps only in-frame clonotypes and omits some of them. Of about 21,000 clones detected, more than 65% appear once; the ten largest clones hold 20% to 30%. Before sequencing took place, the ViraFEST assay used viral peptide pools to expand antigen-specific CD4+ T cells. Upon completion of about 10 days in culture, CD4+ T cells were isolated. Vaccinated recipients, who were negative for nucleocapsid antibodies, had no history of SARS-CoV-2 infection. Peptides at around 9.9 ug/ml and IL-2 at 10 IU/ml were added to around 2 million PBMC per well. It was on days 3 and 7 that half the medium was replaced with IL-2 medium. There are 14 residues in the CDR3. Germline V gene sequence: CDR1 LGHDT, CDR2 YNNKEL (reference sequence). The V and J ends lost 0 bases and 2 bases respectively, with 5 bases between them.

J is TRBJ1-5 and V is TRBV3-1 (or the pseudogene TRBV3-2); D is unclear. This clonotype was obtained from a human donor who received a COVID-19 vaccine. Sequenced material: CD4+ T cells from PBMCs cultured with HCoV-NL63 spike peptides, taken before COVID-19 vaccination. For the CDR3, the DNA is TGTGCCAGCAGCCAAGAGGGTGGCAATCAGCCCCAGCATTTT. Protein: CASSQEGGNQPQHF.